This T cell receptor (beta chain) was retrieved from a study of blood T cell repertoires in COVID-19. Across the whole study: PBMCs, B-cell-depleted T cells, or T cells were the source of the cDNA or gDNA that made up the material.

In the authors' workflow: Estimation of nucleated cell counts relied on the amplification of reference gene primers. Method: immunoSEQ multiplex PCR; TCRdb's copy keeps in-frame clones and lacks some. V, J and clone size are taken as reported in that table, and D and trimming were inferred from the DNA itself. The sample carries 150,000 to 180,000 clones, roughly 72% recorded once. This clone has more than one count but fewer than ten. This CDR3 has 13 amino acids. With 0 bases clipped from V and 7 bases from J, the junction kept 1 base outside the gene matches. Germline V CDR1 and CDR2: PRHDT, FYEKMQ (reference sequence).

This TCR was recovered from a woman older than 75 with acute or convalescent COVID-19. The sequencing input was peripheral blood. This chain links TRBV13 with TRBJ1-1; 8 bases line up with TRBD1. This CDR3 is CASSLGGQGEAFF. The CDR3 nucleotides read TGTGCCAGCAGCTTAGGAGGACAGGGTGAAGCTTTCTTT.